One and the same sample provided the 20 T cell receptor beta chains below, sequenced in a study of shared clonotypes between healthy human individuals (dated by TCRdb to 2019 to 2021). Library preparation used the immunoSEQ multiplex PCR assay. Not all clones reach the TCRdb copy of this immuneACCESS table, which keeps in-frame sequences only. Checked studies attribute under half of the gap to unresolved V genes and leave the rest unexplained. Present in this sample are hundreds of thousands of clones, 60% to 75% of which were seen just once. The ten largest account for roughly 1.9% of the sample. Sequenced material: memory CD4+ T cells sorted from blood. The cell subset or site label of this sample denotes: CD45RA-negative fraction. These receptors all stem from a woman under 40 in good health.

This clone was observed at least ten times. A single base separates this from a much larger clone, so it may be a read error. Other nucleotide sequences from this sample produce the same CDR3. V is TRBV5-6 and J is TRBJ2-5; D is undetermined. Trimming shortened V by 0 bases and J by 2 bases, and 5 bases separated the two germline ends. There are 13 residues in the CDR3. The germline CDR1 and CDR2 sequences are SGHDT and YYEEEE. The CDR3 region has the DNA TGTGCCAGCAGCTTGGTAGGGCAAGAGACCCAGTACTTC. Protein sequence: CASSLVGQETQYF.

The V and J genes are TRBV14 and TRBJ2-1; D call uncertain. V was clipped by 2 bases and J by 1 base, with 9 bases between them. The CDR3 contains 15 residues. The V gene's germline CDR1 is SGHDN and CDR2 FVKESK. CDR3 loop: CASSQIASSYNEQFF. The CDR3 nucleotides read TGTGCCAGCAGCCAAATAGCTAGTTCCTACAATGAGCAGTTCTTC.

The chain joins TRBV2 to TRBJ1-4; D call uncertain. The germline V gene encodes CDR1 SNHLY and CDR2 FYNNEI. The CDR3 spans 14 residues. Trimming pared 6 bases from V and 6 bases from J, leaving 14 bases between. The CDR3 DNA reads as TGTGCCAGCAGCTTAGTTAGGTCCTATGAAAAACTGTTTTTT. Translation gives CASSLVRSYEKLFF. Full variable domain (remainder filled in from reference TRBV2 and TRBJ1-4): EPEVTQTPSHQVTQMGQEVILRCVPISNHLYFYWYRQILGQKVEFLVSFYNNEISEKSEIFDDQFSVERPDGSNFTLKIRSTKLEDSAMYFCASSLVRSYEKLFFGSGTQLSVL.

The chain has TRBV5-1 and TRBJ2-5; D uncertain. The CDR3 loop spans 14 amino acids. Germline CDR1 is SGHRS and CDR2 is YFSETQ. Trimming left V 0 bases short and J 11 bases short, with 17 bases between. The CDR3 loop reads CASSLGSGMGEQYF. The CDR3 DNA sequence: TGCGCCAGCAGCTTGGGGTCTGGGATGGGTGAGCAGTACTTC.

For this clone: One end of the junction varies from germline; a read error may be responsible. The chain uses TRBV18 and TRBJ2-1; D might be TRBD2 (5 bases). The length of the CDR3 is 16 residues. CDR1 and CDR2 from the germline V gene are KGHSH and LQKENI. CDR3 nucleotide sequence: TGTGCTAGCTCGGGATTGCCGGGAAGCTCCTACAATGAGCAGTTCTTC. Translated, it gives CASSGLPGSSYNEQFF.

V and J are TRBV27 and TRBJ2-1, with 7 bases that match TRBD1. V lost 5 bases to trimming and J lost 4 bases; unmatched junction nucleotides: 5. From germline, CDR1 is MNHEY and CDR2 SMNVEV (reference sequence). The CDR3 contains 14 residues. In DNA form, the CDR3 reads TGTGCCAGCAGTGAGGGGGCGGAGTACAATGAGCAGTTCTTC. This gives the protein CASSEGAEYNEQFF.

The chain employs TRBV7-9 and TRBJ2-1, with 7 bases that match TRBD1. The CDR3 totals 14 residues. V was clipped by 7 bases and J by 3 bases; unmatched bases: 6. Germline V gene data show CDR1 as SEHNR and CDR2 as FQNEAQ (reference sequence). The CDR3 DNA is TGTGCCAGCAAAGACAGGGACCTCTACAATGAGCAGTTCTTC. Its translation is CASKDRDLYNEQFF.

There are a few counts of this clone. The rearrangement uses TRBV27 and TRBJ2-3, with D perhaps given as TRBD1 or TRBD2 (6 bases each). V lost 7 bases, J lost 2 bases, and 10 bases lay in between. Per the germline V gene, CDR1 is MNHEY and CDR2 is SMNVEV (reference sequence). CDR3 length: 13 residues. The CDR3: CASKPGATDTQYF. CDR3 bases: TGTGCCAGCAAGCCGGGGGCCACAGATACGCAGTATTTT.

In its sample, this clone was seen a few times. The chain carries TRBV9 and TRBJ2-3; no clear D gene. CDR3 length: 14 amino acids. V was cut by 0 bases and J by 5 bases, with 10 bases left in between. Per germline, CDR1 SGDLS and CDR2 YYNGEE. CDR3 in amino acids: CASSVVAKGDTQYF. Written as DNA, the CDR3 is TGTGCCAGCAGCGTAGTGGCTAAGGGAGATACGCAGTATTTT. Supplemented by reference TRBV9 and TRBJ2-3, the full variable domain reads DSGVTQTPKHLITATGQRVTLRCSPRSGDLSVYWYQQSLDQGLQFLIQYYNGEERAKGNILERFSAQQFPDLHSELNLSSLELGDSALYFCASSVVAKGDTQYFGPGTRLTVL.

This clone turned up a few times. The chain links TRBV19 to TRBJ2-1; 14 bases line up with TRBD2. Per germline, CDR1 LNHDA and CDR2 SQIVND (reference sequence). The CDR3 extends over 17 amino acids. V shed 6 bases and J 2 bases; nucleotides not matched to a gene: 6. Here the CDR3 DNA reads TGTGCCAGTAGCCCCCCGGGACTAGCGGGAGCCTACAATGAGCAGTTCTTC. This codes for CASSPPGLAGAYNEQFF. Full variable domain (outside the CDR3, taken from reference TRBV19 and TRBJ2-1): DGGITQSPKYLFRKEGQNVTLSCEQNLNHDAMYWYRQDPGQGLRLIYYSQIVNDFQKGDIAEGYSVSREKKESFPLTVTSAQKNPTAFYLCASSPPGLAGAYNEQFFGPGTRLTVL.

This chain links TRBV27 with TRBJ2-3, with 8 bases lining up with TRBD2. From germline, CDR1 is MNHEY and CDR2 SMNVEV (reference sequence). The V gene end was trimmed by 2 bases and the J gene end by 4 bases; junction bases not matched to a gene: 5. This CDR3 contains 15 residues. The CDR3 loop is CASSLVAGFPDTQYF. The CDR3 nucleotides are TGTGCCAGCAGTTTAGTAGCGGGATTCCCAGATACGCAGTATTTT.

This clone was found a few times. The chain joins TRBV5-6 to TRBJ1-5, with TRBD1 identical over 9 bases. Unmatched junction bases numbered 2, after V lost 0 bases and J lost 4 bases. Germline assignment: CDR1 SGHDT and CDR2 YYEEEE. This CDR3 has 15 amino acids. The chain's CDR3 is CASSLGGTGNQPQHF. The CDR3 DNA reads TGTGCCAGCAGCTTGGGAGGGACAGGGAATCAGCCCCAGCATTTT.

The chain employs TRBV6-1 and TRBJ1-1; the D is unclear. The CDR3 is 11 residues long. Deletions cut 7 bases from V and 9 bases from J, with 12 bases between. The germline V gene has CDR1 MNHNS and CDR2 SASEGT. The CDR3 nucleotides read TGTGCCAGCATTGGACTGCGTCAAGCTTTCTTT. Protein product: CASIGLRQAFF.

There are many counts of this clone. This chain joins TRBV4-1 and TRBJ1-5, with unresolved D. V was trimmed by 0 bases and J by 3 bases, leaving 9 bases between them. The CDR3 extends over 15 amino acids. Germline CDR1 reads MGHRA; CDR2 reads YSYEKL. The CDR3, as DNA: TGCGCCAGCAGCCAAGATGGACGGTACAATCAGCCCCAGCATTTT. Its protein product is CASSQDGRYNQPQHF.

The V gene is TRBV5-1, the J gene TRBJ1-5; maybe TRBD1 (6 bases). Per the germline V gene, CDR1 is SGHRS and CDR2 is YFSETQ. Deletions cut 3 bases from V and 5 bases from J, with 12 bases between. The CDR3 sequence is 14 residues long. The CDR3 sequence: CASSSGSGDQPQHF. For the CDR3, the DNA is TGCGCCAGCAGCTCTGGCTCAGGGGATCAGCCCCAGCATTTT.

Remarks on this clone: This CDR3 is also generated by other DNA sequences in the sample. CDR3 sequence (DNA): TGTGCCAGCACAGGGACAGATACGCAGTATTTT. Protein sequence: CASTGTDTQYF. The V and J genes are TRBV2 and TRBJ2-3, with a possible D match to TRBD1 (5 bases). Germline-derived CDR1 and CDR2 are SNHLY and FYNNEI. V lost 7 bases to trimming and J lost 3 bases, with 5 bases between them. The CDR3 has 11 amino acids. The whole variable domain, remainder taken from reference TRBV2 and TRBJ2-3, is EPEVTQTPSHQVTQMGQEVILRCVPISNHLYFYWYRQILGQKVEFLVSFYNNEISEKSEIFDDQFSVERPDGSNFTLKIRSTKLEDSAMYFCASTGTDTQYFGPGTRLTVL.

V and J are TRBV19 and TRBJ1-1; the D is unclear. V gave up 7 bases and J gave up 1 base, with 10 bases separating them. There are 13 residues in the CDR3. The germline CDR1 and CDR2 sequences are LNHDA and SQIVND (reference sequence). CDR3 residues: CASIGLSNTEAFF. For the CDR3, the DNA is TGTGCCAGTATCGGCCTCTCGAACACTGAAGCTTTCTTT.

The V gene is TRBV10-1, the J gene TRBJ1-2; D remains unclear. The CDR3 contains 14 residues. Per the germline V gene, CDR1 is WNHNN and CDR2 is SYGVQD (reference sequence). Trimming took 5 bases from V and 4 from J, leaving 14 bases between them. The CDR3 loop is CASSKTEKTYGYTF. The CDR3 region has the DNA TGCGCCAGCAGTAAAACGGAAAAGACCTATGGCTACACCTTC.

The chain joins TRBV2 to TRBJ2-5; no definite D call. The ends were cut back, 0 bases at V and 8 bases at J, with 13 bases in the middle. This CDR3 has 14 residues. The germline V gene has CDR1 SNHLY and CDR2 FYNNEI. CDR3 sequence reads: CASSEAGYRSTQYF. CDR3 coding DNA: TGTGCCAGCAGTGAAGCGGGTTACCGTTCAACCCAGTACTTC.

The gene calls are TRBV19 and TRBJ1-5, with TRBD1 matching 7 bases. The junction had 6 bases not matched to a gene; V was cut back by 7 bases and J by 0 bases. The CDR3 has 15 residues. Germline V CDR1 and CDR2: LNHDA, SQIVND (reference sequence). For the CDR3, the DNA is TGTGCCAGTAAAGGGACAGCATATAGCAATCAGCCCCAGCATTTT. Translated, it gives CASKGTAYSNQPQHF.